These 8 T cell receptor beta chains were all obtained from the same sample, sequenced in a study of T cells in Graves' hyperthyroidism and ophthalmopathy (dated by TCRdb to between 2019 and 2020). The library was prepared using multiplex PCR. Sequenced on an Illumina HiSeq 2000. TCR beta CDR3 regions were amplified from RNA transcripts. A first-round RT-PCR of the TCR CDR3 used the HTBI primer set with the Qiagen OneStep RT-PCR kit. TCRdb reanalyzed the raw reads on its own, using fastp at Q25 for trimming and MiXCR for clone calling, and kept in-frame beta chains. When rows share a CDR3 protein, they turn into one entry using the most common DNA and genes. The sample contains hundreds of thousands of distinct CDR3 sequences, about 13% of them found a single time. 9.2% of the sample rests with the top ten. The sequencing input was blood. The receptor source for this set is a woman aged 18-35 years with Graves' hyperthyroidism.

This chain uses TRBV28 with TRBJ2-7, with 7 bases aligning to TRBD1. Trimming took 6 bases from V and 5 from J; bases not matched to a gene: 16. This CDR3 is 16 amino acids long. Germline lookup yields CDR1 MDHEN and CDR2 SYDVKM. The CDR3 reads CASSYPQRGLSHEQYF. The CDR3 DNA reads TGTGCCAGCAGCTACCCTCAGAGGGGGCTGAGCCACGAGCAGTACTTC.

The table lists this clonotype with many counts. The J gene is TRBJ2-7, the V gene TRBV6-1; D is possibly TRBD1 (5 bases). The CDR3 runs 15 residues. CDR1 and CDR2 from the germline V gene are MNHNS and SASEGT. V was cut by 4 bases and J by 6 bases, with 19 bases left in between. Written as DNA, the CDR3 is TGTGCCAGCAGTGGAATACACGGTCTTGGGGCCGAGCAGTACTTC. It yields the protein CASSGIHGLGAEQYF.

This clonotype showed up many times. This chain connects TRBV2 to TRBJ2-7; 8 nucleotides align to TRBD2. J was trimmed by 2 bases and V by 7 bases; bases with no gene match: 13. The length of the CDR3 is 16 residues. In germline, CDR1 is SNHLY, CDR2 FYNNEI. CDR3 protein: CASNLPREGGTYEQYF. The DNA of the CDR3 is TGTGCCAGCAACTTACCCCGGGAGGGGGGCACCTACGAGCAGTACTTC.

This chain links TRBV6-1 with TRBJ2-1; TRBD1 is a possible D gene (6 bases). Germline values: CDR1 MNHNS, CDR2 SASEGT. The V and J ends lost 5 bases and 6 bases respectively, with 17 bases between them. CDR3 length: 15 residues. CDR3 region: CASSPTGSSSNEQFF. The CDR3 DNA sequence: TGTGCCAGCAGTCCCACAGGGTCGTCGTCCAATGAGCAGTTCTTC.

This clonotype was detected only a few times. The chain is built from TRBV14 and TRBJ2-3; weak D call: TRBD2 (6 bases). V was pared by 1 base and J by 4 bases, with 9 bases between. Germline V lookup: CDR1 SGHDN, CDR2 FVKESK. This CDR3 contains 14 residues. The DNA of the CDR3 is TGTGCCAGCAGCCAAGGAGGGGACTCAGATACGCAGTATTTT. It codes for CASSQGGDSDTQYF.

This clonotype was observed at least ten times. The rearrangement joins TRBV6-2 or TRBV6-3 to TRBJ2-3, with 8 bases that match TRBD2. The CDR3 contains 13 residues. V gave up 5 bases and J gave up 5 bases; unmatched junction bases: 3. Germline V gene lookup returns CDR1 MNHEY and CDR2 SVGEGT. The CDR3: CASSEREIDTQYF. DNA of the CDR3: TGTGCCAGCAGTGAGCGGGAGATAGATACGCAGTATTTT.

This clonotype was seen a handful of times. CDR3 nucleotides: TGTGCCAGCAGCCCCGGCCGGGCGAAGGCCGATACGCAGTATTTT. It encodes CASSPGRAKADTQYF. The chain is built from TRBV3-1 and TRBJ2-3; D gene unclear. Per the germline V gene, CDR1 is LGHDT and CDR2 is YNNKEL (reference sequence). This CDR3 is built from 15 residues. V was trimmed by 4 bases and J by 6 bases, leaving 17 bases between them.

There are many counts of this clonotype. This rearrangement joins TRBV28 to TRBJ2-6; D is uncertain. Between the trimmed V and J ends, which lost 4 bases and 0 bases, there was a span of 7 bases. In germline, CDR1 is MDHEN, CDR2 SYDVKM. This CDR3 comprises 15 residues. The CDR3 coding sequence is TGTGCCAGCAGTTCCCTGATCTCTGGGGCCAACGTCCTGACTTTC. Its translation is CASSSLISGANVLTF.